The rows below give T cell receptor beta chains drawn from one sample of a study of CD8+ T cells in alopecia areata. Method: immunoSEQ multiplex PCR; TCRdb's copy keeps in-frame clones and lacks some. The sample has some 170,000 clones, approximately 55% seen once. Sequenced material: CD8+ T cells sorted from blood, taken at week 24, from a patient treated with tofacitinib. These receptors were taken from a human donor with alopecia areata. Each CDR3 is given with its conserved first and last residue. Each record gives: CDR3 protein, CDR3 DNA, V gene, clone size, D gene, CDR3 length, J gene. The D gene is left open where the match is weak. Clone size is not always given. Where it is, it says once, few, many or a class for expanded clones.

CDR3: CASSPGQAHNEQFF; DNA: TGTGCCAGCAGCCCGGGACAGGCCCACAATGAGCAGTTCTTC; V: TRBV5-6; size: .; D: TRBD1; length: 14; J: TRBJ2-1
CDR3: CASSPELGGNTIYF; DNA: TGTGCCAGCAGCCCGGAACTGGGGGGAAACACCATATATTTT; V: TRBV9; size: .; D: .; length: 14; J: TRBJ1-3
CDR3: CASSPGQNIYNEQFF; DNA: TGTGCCAGTAGTCCGGGACAGAATATCTACAATGAGCAGTTCTTC; V: TRBV19; size: few; D: TRBD1; length: 15; J: TRBJ2-1
CDR3: CASSQDRPGTPVPNEQFF; DNA: TGCGCCAGCAGCCAAGATCGGCCCGGGACTCCTGTCCCCAATGAGCAGTTCTTC; V: TRBV4-3; size: .; D: .; length: 18; J: TRBJ2-1
CDR3: CASSLGPGLGNTGELFF; DNA: TGTGCCAGCAGCTTAGGTCCGGGACTAGGAAACACCGGGGAGCTGTTTTTT; V: TRBV13; size: .; D: TRBD2; length: 17; J: TRBJ2-2
CDR3: CASSLAPGTPSSYNEQFF; DNA: TGCGCCAGCAGCTTGGCTCCCGGGACACCGAGCTCCTACAATGAGCAGTTCTTC; V: TRBV5-1; size: .; D: .; length: 18; J: TRBJ2-1
CDR3: CASSSGGDGNYGYTF; DNA: TGTGCCAGTAGTAGCGGCGGGGACGGCAACTATGGCTACACCTTC; V: TRBV19; size: .; D: .; length: 15; J: TRBJ1-2
CDR3: CASSFTYNEQFF; DNA: TGTGCCAGCAGCTTTACCTACAATGAGCAGTTCTTC; V: TRBV11-2; size: .; D: .; length: 12; J: TRBJ2-1
CDR3: CASTGQDLTGYTF; DNA: TGTGCCAGCACAGGACAGGACCTAACGGGCTACACCTTC; V: TRBV5-4; size: .; D: TRBD1; length: 13; J: TRBJ1-2
CDR3: CASSQDLTGPYEQYF; DNA: TGCGCCAGCAGTCAAGATCTCACAGGGCCCTACGAGCAGTACTTC; V: TRBV4-3; size: .; D: .; length: 15; J: TRBJ2-7
CDR3: CASSEGTSGPTLYEQYF; DNA: TGTGCCAGCAGTGAAGGGACTAGCGGACCCACCCTCTACGAGCAGTACTTC; V: TRBV25-1; size: .; D: TRBD2; length: 17; J: TRBJ2-7
CDR3: CASSPPSGGRYEQYF; DNA: TGCGCCAGCAGCCCACCTAGCGGGGGACGTTACGAGCAGTACTTC; V: TRBV4-1; size: .; D: TRBD2; length: 15; J: TRBJ2-7
CDR3: CSVVWGAGEAFF; DNA: TGCAGCGTTGTATGGGGGGCGGGTGAAGCTTTCTTT; V: TRBV29-1; size: few; D: .; length: 12; J: TRBJ1-1
CDR3: CASSASSRTEAFF; DNA: TGTGCCAGCAGCGCCTCCTCTAGGACTGAAGCTTTCTTT; V: TRBV9; size: .; D: .; length: 13; J: TRBJ1-1
CDR3: CSASPGDGYTF; DNA: TGCAGTGCTAGCCCGGGAGACGGCTACACCTTC; V: TRBV20-1; size: .; D: .; length: 11; J: TRBJ1-2
CDR3: CASTSGIWDEQYF; DNA: TGTGCCAGCACTTCCGGGATTTGGGACGAGCAGTACTTC; V: TRBV2; size: few; D: .; length: 13; J: TRBJ2-7
CDR3: CASSLLAGGRDAQFF; DNA: TGTGCCAGCAGCTTGCTGGCGGGGGGGCGCGATGCGCAGTTCTTC; V: TRBV7-6; size: few; D: TRBD2; length: 15; J: TRBJ2-1
CDR3: CSVVSAGGQGDEQYF; DNA: TGCAGCGTTGTTTCGGCAGGGGGACAGGGCGACGAGCAGTACTTC; V: TRBV29-1; size: .; D: TRBD1; length: 15; J: TRBJ2-7
CDR3: CASSASTGPLETQYF; DNA: TGTGCCAGTAGTGCTTCGACAGGGCCGTTGGAGACCCAGTACTTC; V: TRBV19; size: once; D: TRBD1; length: 15; J: TRBJ2-5
CDR3: CASSQGEGAVGYEQYF; DNA: TGCGCCAGCAGCCAAGGGGAGGGGGCCGTGGGCTACGAGCAGTACTTC; V: TRBV4-1; size: .; D: .; length: 16; J: TRBJ2-7
CDR3: CSVEGFSGAYNEQFF; DNA: TGCAGCGTTGAAGGATTTAGCGGGGCCTACAATGAGCAGTTCTTC; V: TRBV29-1; size: .; D: TRBD2; length: 15; J: TRBJ2-1
CDR3: CASRYTGSYEQYF; DNA: TGTGCCAGCAGATACACAGGGTCCTACGAGCAGTACTTC; V: TRBV6-5; size: .; D: .; length: 13; J: TRBJ2-7
CDR3: CASSSRGGDKDEQFF; DNA: TGTGCCAGCAGCTCCCGGGGGGGCGATAAGGATGAGCAGTTCTTC; V: TRBV7-9; size: few; D: TRBD2; length: 15; J: TRBJ2-1
CDR3: CASSNSGRNTIYF; DNA: TGTGCCAGCAGTAATTCGGGGCGGAACACCATATATTTT; V: TRBV27; size: few; D: .; length: 13; J: TRBJ1-3
CDR3: CASTQRMDNTDTQYF; DNA: TGTGCCAGCACCCAACGAATGGATAACACAGATACGCAGTATTTT; V: TRBV7-2; size: few; D: .; length: 15; J: TRBJ2-3
CDR3: CASSYFGGNSYEQYF; DNA: TGTGCCAGCAGTTACTTCGGGGGGAACTCCTACGAGCAGTACTTC; V: TRBV13; size: .; D: TRBD2; length: 15; J: TRBJ2-7
CDR3: CASSYSRGTGELFF; DNA: TGTGCCAGCAGTTACTCTCGGGGTACCGGGGAGCTGTTTTTT; V: TRBV6-5; size: few; D: .; length: 14; J: TRBJ2-2
CDR3: CASSAKGAEFRSNQPQHF; DNA: TGTGCCAGCAGTGCCAAGGGGGCAGAATTCCGGAGCAATCAGCCCCAGCATTTT; V: TRBV6-1; size: few; D: TRBD1; length: 18; J: TRBJ1-5
CDR3: CASSSREKLFF; DNA: TGTGCCAGCAGTTCACGCGAAAAACTGTTTTTT; V: TRBV6-6; size: few; D: .; length: 11; J: TRBJ1-4
CDR3: CASSYGPGMNTEAFF; DNA: TGTGCCAGCAGTTACGGTCCAGGGATGAACACTGAAGCTTTCTTT; V: TRBV6-6; size: .; D: .; length: 15; J: TRBJ1-1
CDR3: CASSQALGKLFF; DNA: TGTGCCAGCAGCCAAGCTCTGGGAAAACTGTTTTTT; V: TRBV14; size: few; D: .; length: 12; J: TRBJ1-4
CDR3: CASSIGGNGELFF; DNA: TGTGCCAGTAGTATCGGGGGAAACGGGGAGCTGTTTTTT; V: TRBV19; size: few; D: .; length: 13; J: TRBJ2-2